This T cell receptor (beta chain) was found in a study of T cell responses to AZD1222 COVID-19 vaccine (dated by TCRdb to the early 2020s). For the study in its entirety: AZD1222 recipients whose second dose came at about 4 weeks and those whose second dose came at about 12 weeks were combined into one group, since spike-specific TCR depth and breadth did not differ between the two schedules. TCR sequencing was performed for 230 to 250 trial participants, of whom about 200 were given two doses of AZD1222 and around 26 were given two doses of MenACWY control vaccine. Trial participants were enrolled by age into subgroups of 18-55, 56-69 and 70-plus years, and around 140, 26 and 57 TCR-sequenced participants, respectively, were included in these subgroups.

A word on this clone: Its recognized antigen is unknown. No base qualities exist here, and no much larger clone lies one base off it.

The time point label corresponds to: baseline before first vaccination. Vaccinee samples came from UK trials COV001 and COV002, including a single-blind randomized controlled phase 2/3 trial of AZD1222 (ChAdOx1 nCoV-19) in healthy adults. Trial participant PBMC samples were collected at day 0 and day 28 after the second dose for TCRbeta chain sequencing. The CDR3 starts with the cysteine, ends with the phenylalanine, and has 15 residues. The only DNA kept is the CDR3, 45 bases in frame from the first base. CDR1 and CDR2 are read off the germline V gene (reference sequence) as SEHNR and FQNEAQ. The V end loses 7 bases and the J end loses 5 bases, and a stretch of 20 bases separates them. The CDR3 regions of human TCRbeta chains were subjected to immunosequencing. The original pipeline was this. Repertoire TCRs were matched against a reference library of SARS-CoV-2-specific TCRs generated with the MIRA antigen-specificity platform. Breadth meant the fraction of unique TCRs that were SARS-CoV-2-associated, whereas depth meant the fraction of total T cells that were SARS-CoV-2-associated. Using the MIRA data, each spike-specific TCR was assigned both to the spike region to which the TCR was reactive and to a CD4 or CD8 class. Log10-transformed breadth and depth values were compared by one-way ANOVA with Sidak's multiple comparisons tests. Held by TCRdb, this immuneACCESS table contains in-frame sequences only and omits some clones. Under half of the omission traces to an unresolved V gene where checked; the cause of the rest is unknown. V and J calls and clone size are copied from that table; D and trimming were computed from the DNA. Counted in this sample were around 140,000 clones; roughly nine tenths of them appeared once. The ten largest clones capture 1.5% to 2% of the sample.

Overall study results and their limits: CD4 TCRs associated with the vaccine covered the entire spike protein, and the dominant responses were in regions 160-218 and 743-854. A significant rise in spike-specific TCR breadth and depth was observed after two AZD1222 doses relative to day 0 and relative to MenACWY recipients. Because no day 14 peak-response samples were available, the repertoires could be characterized only after the peak T cell response. Conclusions about previously exposed vaccinees are limited, since just five to seven AZD1222 recipients were seropositive for SARS-CoV-2 at baseline. The 56-69-year group was small, and its depth increase did not reach significance, likely because of low power. Participants were mostly white British and included more females than males, and it was suggested by the authors that clonal diversity may have been underestimated. Reportedly, close to half of the unique spike-specific TCRs recognized epitopes lying outside the regions that are mutated in the B.1.351 and B.1.1.7 variants.

This sequence was found in an adult in good health. This chain joins TRBV7-9 to TRBJ1-1, and possibly TRBD1, on 5 matching bases. The sample here was peripheral blood, taken on day 0 of AZD1222 vaccination. This receptor has the CDR3 CASTPTWGPDTEAFF. The DNA sequence reads TGTGCCAGCACCCCGACTTGGGGACCGGATACTGAAGCTTTCTTT.